One T cell receptor (beta chain) is described in this entry. The data stem from a study of T cells in tuberculosis. At the level of the study: CD1B tetramers identified T cells specific for mycobacterial lipid GMM.

This CDR3 has 14 amino acids. Trimming took 5 bases from V and 5 from J; bases not matched to a gene: 9. Germline CDR1 and CDR2: MNHNY and SVGAGI (reference sequence). Thawed, overnight-rested PBMC were stained with GMM-loaded CD1B tetramer, viability dye and anti-CD3, then sorted. CD1B tetramers were loaded with Rhodococcus equi-derived C32 glucose monomycolate. Tetramer-sorted PBMC had been CD14 monocyte-depleted before freezing. Tetramer-negative cells, 75,000 to 100,000 per donor, were also sorted. Clones were sequenced by immunoSEQ multiplex PCR, and TCRdb holds only the in-frame ones, with some missing. The sample comprises roughly 92,000 clones, approximately 90% of which are singletons, and approximately 1.9% rests with the top ten.

Sequencing used CD1b-GMM tetramer-negative cells sorted from PBMCs. The chain carries TRBV6-6 and TRBJ2-7; 7 bases match TRBD2. This TCR derives from an adult woman with latent tuberculosis. CDR3 residues: CASSVTSSSDEQYF. CDR3 in DNA: TGTGCCAGCAGTGTGACTAGCTCTTCGGACGAGCAGTACTTC.